The TCR beta chain under discussion was sequenced for a study of T cell responses to AZD1222 COVID-19 vaccine. Study findings and constraints: Most donors were white British and more were female, and clonal diversity was possibly underestimated.

V lost 1 base and J 0 bases, leaving 9 bases between the germline ends. This CDR3 contains 15 residues. The germline V gene has CDR1 LNHNV and CDR2 YYDKDF (reference sequence). Produced via immunoSEQ multiplex PCR; TCRdb's table is partial and in-frame only. Found here are about 140,000 clones, about 86% of them singletons; the top ten hold around 5.1%. This clone was counted only a few times. Its target is not known. The origin of this receptor is an adult who received the AZD1222 COVID-19 vaccine. Sequenced material: peripheral blood, taken 28 days after the second AZD1222 dose. V and J are TRBV15 and TRBJ1-1; D gene uncertain. The CDR3 DNA reads TGTGCCACCAGCAGAGGCGGGTCCATGAACACTGAAGCTTTCTTT. It specifies CATSRGGSMNTEAFF.